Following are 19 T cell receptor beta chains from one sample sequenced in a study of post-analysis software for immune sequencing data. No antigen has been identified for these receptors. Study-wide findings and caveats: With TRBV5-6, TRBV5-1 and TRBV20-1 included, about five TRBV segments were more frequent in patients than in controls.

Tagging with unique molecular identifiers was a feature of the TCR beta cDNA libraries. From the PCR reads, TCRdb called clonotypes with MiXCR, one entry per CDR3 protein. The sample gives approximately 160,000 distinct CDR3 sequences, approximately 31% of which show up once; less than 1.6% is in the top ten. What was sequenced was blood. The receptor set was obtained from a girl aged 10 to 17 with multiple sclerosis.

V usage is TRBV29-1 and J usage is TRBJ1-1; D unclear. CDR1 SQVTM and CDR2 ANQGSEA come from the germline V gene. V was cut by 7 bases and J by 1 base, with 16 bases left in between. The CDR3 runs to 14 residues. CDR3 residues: CSATRTIENTEAFF. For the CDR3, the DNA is TGCAGCGCCACCCGTACCATAGAGAACACTGAAGCTTTCTTT.

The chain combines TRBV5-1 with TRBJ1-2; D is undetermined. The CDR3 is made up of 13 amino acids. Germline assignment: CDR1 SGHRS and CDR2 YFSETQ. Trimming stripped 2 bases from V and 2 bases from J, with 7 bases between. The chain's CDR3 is CASSFEGNYGYTF. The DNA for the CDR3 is TGCGCCAGCAGCTTCGAGGGAAACTATGGCTACACCTTC.

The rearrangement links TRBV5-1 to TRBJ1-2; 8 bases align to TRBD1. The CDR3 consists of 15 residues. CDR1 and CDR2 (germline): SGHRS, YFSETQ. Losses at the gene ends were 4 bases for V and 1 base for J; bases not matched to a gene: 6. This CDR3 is CASSAGQDFNYGYTF. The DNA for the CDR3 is TGCGCCAGCAGCGCGGGACAGGACTTTAACTATGGCTACACCTTC.

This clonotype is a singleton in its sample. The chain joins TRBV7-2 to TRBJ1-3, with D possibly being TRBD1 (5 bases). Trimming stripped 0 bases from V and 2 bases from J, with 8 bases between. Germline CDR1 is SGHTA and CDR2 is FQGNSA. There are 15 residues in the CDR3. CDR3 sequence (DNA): TGTGCCAGCAGCTTAGCGGGGCTCACTGGAAACACCATATATTTT. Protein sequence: CASSLAGLTGNTIYF.

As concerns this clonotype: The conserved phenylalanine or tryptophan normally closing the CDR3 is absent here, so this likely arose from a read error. CDR3 sequence (DNA): TGTGCCAGCAGTTACTCTGAAGTCCACAACACTGAAGCTTTCTGT. As protein: CASSYSEVHNTEAFC. The chain joins TRBV6-6 to TRBJ1-1, with D unclear. V was shortened by 0 bases and J by 2 bases, with 10 bases between the two germline ends. CDR1 is MNHNY and CDR2 is SVGAGI in the germline V gene (reference sequence). This CDR3 region has 15 residues.

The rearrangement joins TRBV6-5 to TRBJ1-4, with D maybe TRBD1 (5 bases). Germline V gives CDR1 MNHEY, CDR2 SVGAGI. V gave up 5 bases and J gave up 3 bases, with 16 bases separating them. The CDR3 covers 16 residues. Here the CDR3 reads CASSPGLDISNEKLFF. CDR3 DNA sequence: TGTGCCAGCAGTCCGGGACTCGATATCTCTAATGAAAAACTGTTTTTT.

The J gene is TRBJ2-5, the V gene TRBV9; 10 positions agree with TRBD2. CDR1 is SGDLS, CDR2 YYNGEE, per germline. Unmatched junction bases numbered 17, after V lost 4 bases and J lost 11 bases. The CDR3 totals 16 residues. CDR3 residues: CASSLGTSANYNEQYF. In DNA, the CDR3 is TGTGCCAGCAGCCTAGGGACTAGCGCTAACTACAATGAGCAGTACTTC.

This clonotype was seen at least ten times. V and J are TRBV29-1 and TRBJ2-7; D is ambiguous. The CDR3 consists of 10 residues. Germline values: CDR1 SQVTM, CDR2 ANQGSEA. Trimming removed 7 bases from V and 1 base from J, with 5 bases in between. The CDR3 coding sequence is TGCAGCGCGATTTCCTACGAGCAGTACTTC. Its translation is CSAISYEQYF.

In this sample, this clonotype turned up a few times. The CDR3 is CASSFSSNDNSPLHF. The DNA of the CDR3 is TGTGCCAGCAGCTTCTCCAGTAATGATAATTCACCCCTCCACTTT. V gene TRBV11-2 combines with J gene TRBJ1-6; D unclear. The CDR3 is made up of 15 amino acids. Deletions cut 3 bases from V and 5 bases from J, with 11 bases between. Germline lookup yields CDR1 SGHAT and CDR2 FQNNGV.

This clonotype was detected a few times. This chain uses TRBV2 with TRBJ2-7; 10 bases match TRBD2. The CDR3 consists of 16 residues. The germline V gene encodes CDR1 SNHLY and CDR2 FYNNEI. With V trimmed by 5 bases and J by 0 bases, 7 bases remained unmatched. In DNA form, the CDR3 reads TGTGCCAGCAGTAGACTAGCGGGCGTGCTCTCCTACGAGCAGTACTTC. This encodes CASSRLAGVLSYEQYF.

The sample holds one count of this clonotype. CDR3 residues: CASSLRFYDTEAFF. The DNA for the CDR3 is TGTGCCAGCAGTTTGAGATTTTACGACACTGAAGCTTTCTTT. V and J are TRBV27 and TRBJ1-1, with D unclear. V was pared by 3 bases and J by 3 bases, with 11 bases between. This CDR3 is 14 amino acids long. Germline CDR1 is MNHEY and CDR2 is SMNVEV (reference sequence).

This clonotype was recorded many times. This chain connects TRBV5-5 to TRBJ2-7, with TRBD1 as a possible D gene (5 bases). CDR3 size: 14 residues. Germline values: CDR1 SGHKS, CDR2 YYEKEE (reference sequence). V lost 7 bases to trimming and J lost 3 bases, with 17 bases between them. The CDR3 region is CASRRVSGNYEQYF. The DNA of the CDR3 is TGTGCCAGCCGAAGGGTATCAGGGAACTACGAGCAGTACTTC.

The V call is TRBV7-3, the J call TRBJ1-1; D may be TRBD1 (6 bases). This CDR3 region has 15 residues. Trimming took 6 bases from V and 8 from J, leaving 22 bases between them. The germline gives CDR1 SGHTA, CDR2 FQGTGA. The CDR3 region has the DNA TGTGCCAGCAGTAGTATGGGGGCGGGCAGGGACGAAGCTTTCTTT. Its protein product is CASSSMGAGRDEAFF.

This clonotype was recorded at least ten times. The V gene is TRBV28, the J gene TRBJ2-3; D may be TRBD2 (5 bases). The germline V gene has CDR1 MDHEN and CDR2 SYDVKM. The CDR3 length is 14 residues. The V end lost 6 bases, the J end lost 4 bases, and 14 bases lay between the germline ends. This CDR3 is CASSYTRGADTQYF. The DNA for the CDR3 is TGTGCCAGCAGCTACACCCGGGGAGCAGATACGCAGTATTTT.

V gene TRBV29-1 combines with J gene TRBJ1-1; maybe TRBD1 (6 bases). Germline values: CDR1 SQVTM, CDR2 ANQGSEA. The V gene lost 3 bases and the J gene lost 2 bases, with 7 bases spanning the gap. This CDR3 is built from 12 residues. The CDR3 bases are TGCAGCGTTGACAGGGGAAACACTGAAGCTTTCTTT. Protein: CSVDRGNTEAFF. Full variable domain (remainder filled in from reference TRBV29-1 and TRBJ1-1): SAVISQKPSRDICQRGTSLTIQCQVDSQVTMMFWYRQQPGQSLTLIATANQGSEATYESGFVIDKFPISRPNLTFSTLTVSNMSPEDSSIYLCSVDRGNTEAFFGQGTRLTVV.

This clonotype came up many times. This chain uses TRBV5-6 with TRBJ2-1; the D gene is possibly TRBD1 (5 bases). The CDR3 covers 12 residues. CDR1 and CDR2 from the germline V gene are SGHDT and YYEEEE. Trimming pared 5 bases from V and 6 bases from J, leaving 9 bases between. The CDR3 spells CASRGVPNEQFF. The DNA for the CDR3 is TGTGCCAGCAGAGGGGTTCCCAATGAGCAGTTCTTC.

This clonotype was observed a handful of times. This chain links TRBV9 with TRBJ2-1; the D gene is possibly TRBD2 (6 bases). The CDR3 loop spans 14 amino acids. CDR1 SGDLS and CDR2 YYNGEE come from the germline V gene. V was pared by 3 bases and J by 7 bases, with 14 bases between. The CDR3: CASSGGVGVNEQFF. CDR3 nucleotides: TGTGCCAGCAGCGGGGGGGTGGGGGTTAATGAGCAGTTCTTC.

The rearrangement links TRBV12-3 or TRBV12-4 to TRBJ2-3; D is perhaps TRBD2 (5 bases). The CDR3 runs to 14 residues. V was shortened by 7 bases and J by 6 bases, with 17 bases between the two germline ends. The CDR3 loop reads CASTASGRHDTQYF. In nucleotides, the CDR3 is TGTGCCAGCACCGCCAGCGGACGGCACGATACGCAGTATTTT.

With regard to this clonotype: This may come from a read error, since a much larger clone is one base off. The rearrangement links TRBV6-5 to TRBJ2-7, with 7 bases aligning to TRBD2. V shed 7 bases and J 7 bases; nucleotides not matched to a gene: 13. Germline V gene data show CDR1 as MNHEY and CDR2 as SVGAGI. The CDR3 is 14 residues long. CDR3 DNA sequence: TGTGCCAGCACGGACGGGAGGATGGGCAATGAGCAGTACTTC. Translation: CASTDGRMGNEQYF.